The 6 T cell receptor beta chains given below trace back to one sample, sequenced in a study of T cells in Graves' hyperthyroidism and ophthalmopathy. RNA transcripts provided the source from which TCR beta CDR3 regions were amplified. HTBI primers were employed in a first-round RT-PCR of the TCR CDR3. TCRdb reprocessed the multiplex PCR reads via MiXCR and lists one record per CDR3 protein. The table includes some 270,000 distinct CDR3 sequences, 13% detected once. The source material was blood. The receptors derive from a woman aged 30 to 39 with Graves' hyperthyroidism that later progressed to Graves' ophthalmopathy.

This clonotype was observed at least ten times. The V and J genes are TRBV18 and TRBJ1-4, with D tentatively TRBD1 (5 bases). V gave up 3 bases and J gave up 8 bases, with 13 bases separating them. The CDR3 has 14 residues. Germline values: CDR1 KGHSH, CDR2 LQKENI. CDR3 loop: CASSPRDSKEKLFF. The CDR3 coding sequence is TGTGCCAGCTCACCCAGGGATTCGAAGGAAAAACTGTTTTTT.

This clonotype was seen at least ten times. V and J are TRBV6-6 and TRBJ2-1, with D tentatively TRBD1 (6 bases). Trimming shortened V by 0 bases and J by 10 bases, and 10 bases separated the two germline ends. In germline, CDR1 is MNHNY, CDR2 SVGAGI (reference sequence). This CDR3 is built from 13 residues. CDR3 amino acids: CASSYSAGVEQFF. In DNA, the CDR3 is TGTGCCAGCAGTTACTCGGCAGGGGTGGAGCAGTTCTTC.

This clonotype was seen a handful of times. The V call is TRBV12-3 or TRBV12-4, the J call TRBJ1-5; D unclear. V shed 6 bases and J shed 5 bases, with 8 bases lying between them. This CDR3 region has 12 residues. This CDR3 is CASRPGDQPQHF. Here the CDR3 DNA reads TGTGCCAGCAGGCCAGGAGATCAGCCCCAGCATTTT.

The sample holds a few counts of this clonotype. This CDR3 is CASSRLSGRATDTQYF. DNA of the CDR3: TGTGCCAGCAGTCGACTTAGCGGGAGGGCCACAGATACGCAGTATTTT. The chain joins TRBV13 to TRBJ2-3, with 11 bases identical to TRBD2. The CDR3 contains 16 residues. CDR1 PRHDT and CDR2 FYEKMQ come from the germline V gene (reference sequence). V gave up 6 bases and J gave up 2 bases; unmatched junction bases: 7.

This clonotype was observed a handful of times. The rearrangement links TRBV4-3 to TRBJ2-1; 7 positions match TRBD1. The CDR3 totals 15 residues. With 1 base clipped from V and 3 bases from J, the junction kept 3 bases outside the gene matches. CDR1 is LGHNA and CDR2 is YSLEER in the germline V gene. The CDR3 DNA reads as TGCGCCAGCAGCCAAGCCGGGACAGACTACAATGAGCAGTTCTTC. Encoded protein: CASSQAGTDYNEQFF.

A note on this clonotype: The junction does not match germline at one end; this may be a read error. CDR3 sequence (DNA): TGTGCCAGCAGCTTGGGTGGCGGGGCCTCCTACGATGAGCAGTTCTTC. Translated, it gives CASSLGGGASYDEQFF. The chain combines TRBV5-4 with TRBJ2-1, with D possibly TRBD2 on 6 matching bases. This CDR3 spans 16 amino acids. Per germline, CDR1 SGHNT and CDR2 YYREEE (reference sequence).